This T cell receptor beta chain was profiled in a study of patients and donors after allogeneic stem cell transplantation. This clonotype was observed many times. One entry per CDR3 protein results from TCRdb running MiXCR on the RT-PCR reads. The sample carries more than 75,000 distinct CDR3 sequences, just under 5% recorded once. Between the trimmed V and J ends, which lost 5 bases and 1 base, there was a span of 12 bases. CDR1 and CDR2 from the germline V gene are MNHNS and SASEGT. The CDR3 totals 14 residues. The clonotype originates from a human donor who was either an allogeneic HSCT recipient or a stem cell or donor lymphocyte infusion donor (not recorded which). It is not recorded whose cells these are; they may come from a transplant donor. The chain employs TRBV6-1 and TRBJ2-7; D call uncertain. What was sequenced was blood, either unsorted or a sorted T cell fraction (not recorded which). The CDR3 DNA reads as TGTGCCAGCAGTCGAGTTTCCCGATCCTACGAGCAGTACTTC. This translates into CASSRVSRSYEQYF.